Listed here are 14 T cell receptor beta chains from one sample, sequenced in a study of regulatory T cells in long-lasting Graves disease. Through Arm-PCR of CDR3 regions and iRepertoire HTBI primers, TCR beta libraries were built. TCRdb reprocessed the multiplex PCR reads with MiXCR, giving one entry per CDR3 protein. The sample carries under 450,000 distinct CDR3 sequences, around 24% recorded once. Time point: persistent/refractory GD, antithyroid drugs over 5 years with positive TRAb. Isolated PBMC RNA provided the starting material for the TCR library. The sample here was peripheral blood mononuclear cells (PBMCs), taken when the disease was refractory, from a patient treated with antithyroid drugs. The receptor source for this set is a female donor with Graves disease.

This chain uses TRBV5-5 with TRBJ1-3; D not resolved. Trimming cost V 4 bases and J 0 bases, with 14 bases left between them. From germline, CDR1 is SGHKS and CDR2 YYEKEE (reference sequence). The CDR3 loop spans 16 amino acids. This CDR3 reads CASSLGGVFSGNTIYF. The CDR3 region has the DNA TGTGCCAGCAGCCTCGGTGGAGTGTTCTCTGGAAACACCATATATTTT.

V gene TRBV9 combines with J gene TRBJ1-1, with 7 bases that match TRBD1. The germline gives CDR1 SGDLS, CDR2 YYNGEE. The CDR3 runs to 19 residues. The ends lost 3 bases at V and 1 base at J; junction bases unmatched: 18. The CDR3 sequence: CASSDPKNLDRLGNTEAFF. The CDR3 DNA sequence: TGTGCCAGCAGCGACCCCAAAAACTTGGACAGGCTCGGGAACACTGAAGCTTTCTTT. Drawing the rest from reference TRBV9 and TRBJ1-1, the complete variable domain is DSGVTQTPKHLITATGQRVTLRCSPRSGDLSVYWYQQSLDQGLQFLIQYYNGEERAKGNILERFSAQQFPDLHSELNLSSLELGDSALYFCASSDPKNLDRLGNTEAFFGQGTRLTVV.

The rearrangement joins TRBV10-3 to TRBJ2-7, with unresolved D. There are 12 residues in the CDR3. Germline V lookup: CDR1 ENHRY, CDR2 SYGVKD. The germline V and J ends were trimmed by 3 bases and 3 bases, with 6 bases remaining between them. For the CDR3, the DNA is TGTGCCATCAGTGAAGGCTTCTACGAGCAGTACTTC. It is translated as CAISEGFYEQYF.

The CDR3 loop is CASSLVAGPQPQHF. In DNA form, the CDR3 reads TGTGCCAGCAGCTTAGTTGCAGGGCCCCAGCCCCAGCATTTT. This rearrangement joins TRBV7-2 to TRBJ1-5, with D maybe TRBD1 (5 bases). The V end was cut by 1 base, the J end by 7 bases, with 11 bases between. Germline CDR1 SGHTA, CDR2 FQGNSA. The CDR3 contains 14 residues.

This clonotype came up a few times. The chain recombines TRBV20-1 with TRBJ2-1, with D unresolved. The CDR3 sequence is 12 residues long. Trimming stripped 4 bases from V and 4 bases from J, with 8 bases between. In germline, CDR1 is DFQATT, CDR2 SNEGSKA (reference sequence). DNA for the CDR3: TGCAGTGCTACCGACTCTTACAATGAGCAGTTCTTC. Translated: CSATDSYNEQFF.

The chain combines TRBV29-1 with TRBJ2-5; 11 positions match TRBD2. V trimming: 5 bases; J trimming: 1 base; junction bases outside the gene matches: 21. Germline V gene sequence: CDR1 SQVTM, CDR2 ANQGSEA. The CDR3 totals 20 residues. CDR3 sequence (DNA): TGCAGCGTTTATCTGTGGTCGGGACTAGCGGACCCCACGGGCCAAGAGACCCAGTACTTC. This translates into CSVYLWSGLADPTGQETQYF.

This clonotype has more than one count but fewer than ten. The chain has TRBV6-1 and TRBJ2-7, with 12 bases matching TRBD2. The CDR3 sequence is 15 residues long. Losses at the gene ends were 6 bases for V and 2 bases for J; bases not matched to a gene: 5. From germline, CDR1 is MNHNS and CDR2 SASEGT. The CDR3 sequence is CASRDGLAGTYEQYF. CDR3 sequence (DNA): TGTGCCAGCAGGGACGGACTAGCGGGGACCTACGAGCAGTACTTC.

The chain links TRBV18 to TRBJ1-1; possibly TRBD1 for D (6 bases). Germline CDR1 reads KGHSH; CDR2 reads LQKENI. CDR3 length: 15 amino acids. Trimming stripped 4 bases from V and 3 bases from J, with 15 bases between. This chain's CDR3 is CASSLNREKHTEAFF. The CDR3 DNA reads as TGTGCCAGCTCACTAAACAGGGAGAAGCACACTGAAGCTTTCTTT.

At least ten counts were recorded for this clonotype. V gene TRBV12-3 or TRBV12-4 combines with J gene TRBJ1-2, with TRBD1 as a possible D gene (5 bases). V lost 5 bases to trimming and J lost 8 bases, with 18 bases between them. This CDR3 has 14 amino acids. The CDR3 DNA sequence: TGTGCCAGCAGTCATGGGACTGCTCCTTGGGGCTACACCTTC. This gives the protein CASSHGTAPWGYTF.

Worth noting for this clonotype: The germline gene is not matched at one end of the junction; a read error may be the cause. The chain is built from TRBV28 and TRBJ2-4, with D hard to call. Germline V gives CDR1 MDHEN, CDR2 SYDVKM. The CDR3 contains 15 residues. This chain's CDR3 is CASSPPVLSKNIEYF. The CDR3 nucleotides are TGTGCCAGCAGTCCCCCGGTGTTATCCAAAAACATTGAGTACTTC.

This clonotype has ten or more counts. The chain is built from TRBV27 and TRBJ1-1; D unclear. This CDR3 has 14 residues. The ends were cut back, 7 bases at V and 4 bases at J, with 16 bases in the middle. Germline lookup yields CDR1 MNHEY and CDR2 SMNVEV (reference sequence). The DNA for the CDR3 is TGTGCCAGCATTTCAGGCGGGTACGGCACTGAAGCTTTCTTT. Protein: CASISGGYGTEAFF.

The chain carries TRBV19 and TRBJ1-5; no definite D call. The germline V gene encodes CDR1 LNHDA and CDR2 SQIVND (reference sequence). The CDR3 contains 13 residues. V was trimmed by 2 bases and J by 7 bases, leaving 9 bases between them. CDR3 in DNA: TGTGCCAGTAGTATATCTGCCGAGCAGCCCCAGCATTTT. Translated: CASSISAEQPQHF.

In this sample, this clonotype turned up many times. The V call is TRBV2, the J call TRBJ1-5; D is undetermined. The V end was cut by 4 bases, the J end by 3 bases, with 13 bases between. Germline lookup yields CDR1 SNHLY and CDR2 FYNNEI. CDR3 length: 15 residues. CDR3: CASSGPGTVNQPQHF. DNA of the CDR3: TGTGCCAGCAGTGGTCCCGGCACAGTCAATCAGCCCCAGCATTTT. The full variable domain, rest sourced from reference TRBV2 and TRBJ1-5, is EPEVTQTPSHQVTQMGQEVILRCVPISNHLYFYWYRQILGQKVEFLVSFYNNEISEKSEIFDDQFSVERPDGSNFTLKIRSTKLEDSAMYFCASSGPGTVNQPQHFGDGTRLSIL.

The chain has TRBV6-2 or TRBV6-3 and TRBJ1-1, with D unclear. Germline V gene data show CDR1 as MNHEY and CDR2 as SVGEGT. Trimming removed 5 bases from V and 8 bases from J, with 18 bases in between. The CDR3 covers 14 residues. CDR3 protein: CASSNPFAGREAFF. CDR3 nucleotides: TGTGCCAGCAGTAACCCCTTCGCGGGAAGGGAAGCTTTCTTT.